The 20 T cell receptor beta chains below were found in one sample sequenced in a study of cytomegalovirus exposure and HLA in healthy donors. With 60 Vbeta and 13 Jbeta primers, the PCR was carried out. Data came from immunoSEQ multiplex PCR; TCRdb stores just in-frame clones and leaves some out. The table shows 150,000 or so clones, with roughly 9.8% occurring only once. Input material: PBMCs. The receptors originated from a man in his fifties or sixties in good health and CMV-seronegative.

The chain carries TRBV7-9 and TRBJ1-4; the D is unclear. Germline loops: CDR1 SEHNR, CDR2 FQNEAQ (reference sequence). Trimming stripped 1 base from V and 0 bases from J, with 15 bases between. CDR3 length equals 18 residues. The CDR3 loop is CASSLGFNMRATNEKLFF. CDR3 bases: TGTGCCAGCAGCTTAGGCTTTAACATGCGGGCAACTAATGAAAAACTGTTTTTT.

This clone was counted between two and nine times. V is TRBV11-2 and J is TRBJ1-5; TRBD1 is a possible D gene (6 bases). The length of the CDR3 is 14 residues. V shed 2 bases and J shed 6 bases, with 11 bases lying between them. In germline, CDR1 is SGHAT, CDR2 FQNNGV. Here the CDR3 reads CASSLQGGGQPQHF. CDR3 nucleotides: TGTGCCAGCAGCTTACAGGGAGGGGGTCAGCCCCAGCATTTT.

The chain recombines TRBV7-9 with TRBJ1-3; D not resolved. V lost 2 bases, J lost 4 bases, and 9 bases lay in between. Germline CDR1 is SEHNR and CDR2 is FQNEAQ (reference sequence). The CDR3 is 14 residues long. The CDR3 DNA sequence: TGTGCCAGCAGCTTATTCGAGGGAGGAAACACCATATATTTT. The encoded protein is CASSLFEGGNTIYF.

The genes are TRBV19 and TRBJ2-5; 7 positions match TRBD1. J gave up 4 bases and V 5 bases, and 7 bases lay outside the gene matches. Germline values: CDR1 LNHDA, CDR2 SQIVND (reference sequence). This CDR3 has 14 residues. CDR3 protein: CASSPRDSRETQYF. The CDR3 DNA is TGTGCCAGTAGTCCCAGGGACAGTCGAGAGACCCAGTACTTC. The entire variable domain, with the rest obtained from reference TRBV19 and TRBJ2-5, is as follows: DGGITQSPKYLFRKEGQNVTLSCEQNLNHDAMYWYRQDPGQGLRLIYYSQIVNDFQKGDIAEGYSVSREKKESFPLTVTSAQKNPTAFYLCASSPRDSRETQYFGPGTRLLVL.

The rearrangement uses TRBV18 and TRBJ2-7, with 7 bases fitting TRBD2. V shed 6 bases, J shed 2 bases, and the junction held 10 bases outside the gene matches. The CDR3 covers 15 residues. Germline CDR1 KGHSH, CDR2 LQKENI. CDR3 sequence reads: CASSPGTMGPYEQYF. Written as DNA, the CDR3 is TGTGCCAGCTCCCCCGGGACTATGGGGCCCTACGAGCAGTACTTC.

The chain uses TRBV4-1 and TRBJ1-1; 9 nucleotides agree with TRBD1. CDR1 and CDR2 (germline): MGHRA, YSYEKL. CDR3 length: 15 amino acids. Trimming took 0 bases from V and 9 from J; bases not matched to a gene: 8. As DNA, the CDR3 is TGCGCCAGCAGCCAAGATCTGGACAGGGGATCCCAAGCTTTCTTT. Translation gives CASSQDLDRGSQAFF.

Only a few counts were recorded for this clone. The chain combines TRBV5-1 with TRBJ2-5, with D possibly matching TRBD2 (5 bases). V lost 0 bases and J 6 bases, leaving 12 bases between the germline ends. CDR1 and CDR2 from the germline V gene are SGHRS and YFSETQ. This CDR3 is built from 14 residues. This chain's CDR3 is CASSLERDSQTQYF. The CDR3, as DNA: TGCGCCAGCAGCTTGGAGAGGGATTCGCAGACCCAGTACTTC.

This chain links TRBV5-6 with TRBJ1-5; D gene unclear. The CDR3 length is 16 residues. Germline V gives CDR1 SGHDT, CDR2 YYEEEE. The V gene lost 2 bases and the J gene lost 0 bases, with 12 bases spanning the gap. The CDR3 reads CASSFMQARSNQPQHF. In nucleotides, the CDR3 is TGTGCCAGCAGCTTTATGCAAGCTCGTAGCAATCAGCCCCAGCATTTT.

The V and J genes are TRBV15 and TRBJ1-5, with 7 bases identical to TRBD1. V shed 0 bases and J 3 bases; nucleotides not matched to a gene: 5. The CDR3 covers 16 residues. From germline, CDR1 is LNHNV and CDR2 YYDKDF (reference sequence). The CDR3 here is CATSRDYRGHNQPQHF. CDR3 nucleotide sequence: TGTGCCACCAGCAGAGATTACAGGGGACACAATCAGCCCCAGCATTTT.

The chain recombines TRBV7-8 with TRBJ1-1, with a weak D call TRBD1 (6 bases). This CDR3 spans 16 amino acids. Germline lookup yields CDR1 SGHVS and CDR2 FQNEAQ. With 7 bases removed from V and 0 bases from J, the gap between germline ends came to 18 bases. For the CDR3, the DNA is TGTGCCAGCAACCCCGAGGGGGTTGGGGTGAACACTGAAGCTTTCTTT. Translation gives CASNPEGVGVNTEAFF.

The chain carries TRBV2 and TRBJ1-6, with 10 bases fitting TRBD1. The ends lost 8 bases at V and 5 bases at J; junction bases unmatched: 6. CDR3 size: 15 residues. The germline gives CDR1 SNHLY, CDR2 FYNNEI. The CDR3 sequence is CASFRDRGNNSPLHF. The CDR3 DNA reads as TGTGCCAGCTTTCGGGACAGGGGCAATAATTCACCCCTCCACTTT.

This clone has a handful of counts. The chain carries TRBV18 and TRBJ1-3; 8 bases are a match to TRBD1. Germline V gene sequence: CDR1 KGHSH, CDR2 LQKENI. The CDR3 spans 17 residues. Trimming took 3 bases from V and 1 from J; bases not matched to a gene: 8. The CDR3 spells CASSPNGQGDSGNTIYF. CDR3 bases: TGTGCCAGCTCACCGAACGGACAGGGAGATTCTGGAAACACCATATATTTT.

The rearrangement joins TRBV5-1 to TRBJ1-5; no reliable D call. CDR1 and CDR2 from the germline V gene are SGHRS and YFSETQ. V was trimmed by 4 bases and J by 10 bases, leaving 18 bases between them. The CDR3 is 14 residues long. CDR3 protein: CASSRGEGSGPQHF. Here the CDR3 DNA reads TGCGCCAGCAGCCGGGGTGAGGGCTCGGGTCCCCAGCATTTT.

This rearrangement joins TRBV11-2 to TRBJ2-5; D gene ambiguous. Deletions cut 5 bases from V and 4 bases from J, with 8 bases between. CDR1 and CDR2 (germline): SGHAT, FQNNGV. The CDR3 contains 12 residues. The CDR3 sequence: CASSPPGETQYF. CDR3 DNA sequence: TGTGCCAGCAGCCCCCCGGGAGAGACCCAGTACTTC.

Only a few counts were recorded for this clone. The chain employs TRBV5-4 and TRBJ1-2; 11 bases are shared with TRBD1. The trim removed 1 base at V and 6 bases at J, leaving 11 bases unmatched. The CDR3 extends over 17 amino acids. Germline-derived CDR1 and CDR2 are SGHNT and YYREEE (reference sequence). Here the CDR3 reads CASSLIRGQGDTNGYTF. The DNA for the CDR3 is TGTGCCAGCAGCTTGATCAGGGGACAGGGGGATACAAATGGCTACACCTTC.

This clone showed up just a few times. The J gene is TRBJ2-7, the V gene TRBV28; TRBD2 matches 12 bases. Per the germline V gene, CDR1 is MDHEN and CDR2 is SYDVKM. The CDR3 spans 16 residues. Unmatched junction bases numbered 8, after V lost 6 bases and J lost 2 bases. Here the CDR3 DNA reads TGTGCCAGCAGGAACCCGACTAGCGGGAGAACCTACGAGCAGTACTTC. Translating it yields CASRNPTSGRTYEQYF.

This clone came up a few times. The V gene is TRBV5-1, the J gene TRBJ2-3; TRBD1 aligns across 7 bases. This CDR3 comprises 15 residues. After removal of 4 bases from V and 2 bases from J, the junction contained 7 bases not matched to a gene. Looked up from germline, CDR1 is SGHRS and CDR2 is YFSETQ. The CDR3 DNA reads as TGCGCCAGCAGCCATGCACAGGGGTACACAGATACGCAGTATTTT. Its translation: CASSHAQGYTDTQYF.

In its sample, this clone was seen a few times. CDR3 DNA: TGCAGCGCCGTGACTAGCGGGAAGCAGTTCTTC. Translating gives CSAVTSGKQFF. J is TRBJ2-1 and V is TRBV29-1; 11 bases fit TRBD2. V shed 7 bases and J 11 bases; nucleotides not matched to a gene: 4. The length of the CDR3 is 11 residues. Germline V gene sequence: CDR1 SQVTM, CDR2 ANQGSEA.

This clone was observed a handful of times. The chain is built from TRBV2 and TRBJ1-6; 7 bases fit TRBD1. The CDR3 runs to 14 residues. The ends lost 9 bases at V and 7 bases at J; junction bases unmatched: 9. Germline lookup yields CDR1 SNHLY and CDR2 FYNNEI. The CDR3 nucleotides are TGTGCCAGAGACGACAGGGATCACAATTCACCCCTCCACTTT. Translating it yields CARDDRDHNSPLHF.

This clone turned up a few times. The V and J genes are TRBV9 and TRBJ1-3; D gene uncertain. The CDR3 has 15 residues. Trimming left V 4 bases short and J 9 bases short, with 20 bases between. Germline CDR1 is SGDLS and CDR2 is YYNGEE. CDR3 coding DNA: TGTGCCAGCAGCTCCCACGAGGGCCGGCAAGGCACCATATATTTT. Its protein is CASSSHEGRQGTIYF.